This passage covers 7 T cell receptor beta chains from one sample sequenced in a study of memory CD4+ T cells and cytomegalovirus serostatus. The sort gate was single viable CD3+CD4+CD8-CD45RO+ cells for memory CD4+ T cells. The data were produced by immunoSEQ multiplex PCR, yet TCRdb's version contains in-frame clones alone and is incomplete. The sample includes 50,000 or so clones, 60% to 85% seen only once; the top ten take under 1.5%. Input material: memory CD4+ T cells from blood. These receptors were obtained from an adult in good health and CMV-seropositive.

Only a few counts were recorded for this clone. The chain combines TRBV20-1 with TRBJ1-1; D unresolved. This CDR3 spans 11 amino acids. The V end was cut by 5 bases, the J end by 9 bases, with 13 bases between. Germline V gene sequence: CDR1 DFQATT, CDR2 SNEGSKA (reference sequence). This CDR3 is CSALWETKAFF. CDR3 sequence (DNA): TGCAGTGCTCTGTGGGAGACTAAAGCTTTCTTT.

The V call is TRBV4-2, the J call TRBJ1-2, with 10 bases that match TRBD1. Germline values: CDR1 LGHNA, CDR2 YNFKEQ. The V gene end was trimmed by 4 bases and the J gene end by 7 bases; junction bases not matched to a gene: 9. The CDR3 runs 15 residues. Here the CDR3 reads CASSPGQGLIAGYTF. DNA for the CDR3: TGTGCCAGCAGCCCGGGACAGGGGCTCATTGCTGGCTACACCTTC.

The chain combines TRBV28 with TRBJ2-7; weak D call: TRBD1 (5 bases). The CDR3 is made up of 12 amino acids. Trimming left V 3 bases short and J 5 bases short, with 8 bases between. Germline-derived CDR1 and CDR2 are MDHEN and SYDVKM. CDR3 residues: CASSLKGDEQYF. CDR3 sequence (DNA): TGTGCCAGCAGTTTGAAAGGGGACGAGCAGTACTTC.

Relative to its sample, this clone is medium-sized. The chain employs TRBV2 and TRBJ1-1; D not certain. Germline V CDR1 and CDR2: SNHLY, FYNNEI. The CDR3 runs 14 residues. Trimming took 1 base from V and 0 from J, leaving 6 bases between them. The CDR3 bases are TGTGCCAGCAGTGAAGGGCAGCTGAACACTGAAGCTTTCTTT. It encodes CASSEGQLNTEAFF.

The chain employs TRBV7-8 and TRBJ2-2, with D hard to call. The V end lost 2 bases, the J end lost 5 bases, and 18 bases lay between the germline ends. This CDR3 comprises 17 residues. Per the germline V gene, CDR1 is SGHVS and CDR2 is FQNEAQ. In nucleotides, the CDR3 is TGTGCCAGCAGCTTATTGGGCTCAGGTCGCTTAACCGGGGAGCTGTTTTTT. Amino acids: CASSLLGSGRLTGELFF.

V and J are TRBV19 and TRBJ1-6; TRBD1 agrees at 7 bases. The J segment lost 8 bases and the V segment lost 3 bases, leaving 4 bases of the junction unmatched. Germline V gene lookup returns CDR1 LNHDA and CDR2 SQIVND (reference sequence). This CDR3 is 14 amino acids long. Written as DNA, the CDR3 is TGTGCCAGTAGTATTGGACAGGTCTATTCACCCCTCCACTTT. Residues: CASSIGQVYSPLHF.

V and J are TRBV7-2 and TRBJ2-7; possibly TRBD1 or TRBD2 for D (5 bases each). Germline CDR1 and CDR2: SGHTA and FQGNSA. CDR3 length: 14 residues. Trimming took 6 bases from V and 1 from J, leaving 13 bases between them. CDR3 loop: CASRRDGLSYEQYF. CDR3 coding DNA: TGTGCCAGCAGGAGGGACGGACTTTCCTACGAGCAGTACTTC.